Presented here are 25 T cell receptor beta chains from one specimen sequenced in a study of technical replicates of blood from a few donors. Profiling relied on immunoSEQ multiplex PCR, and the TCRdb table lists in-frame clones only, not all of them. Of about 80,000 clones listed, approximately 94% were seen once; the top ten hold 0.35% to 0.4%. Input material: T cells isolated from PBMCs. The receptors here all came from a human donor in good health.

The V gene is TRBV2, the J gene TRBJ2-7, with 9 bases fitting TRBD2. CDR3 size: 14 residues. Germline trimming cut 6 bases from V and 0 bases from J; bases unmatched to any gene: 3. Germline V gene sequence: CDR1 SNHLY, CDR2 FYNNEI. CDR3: CASREREASYEQYF. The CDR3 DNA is TGTGCCAGCAGGGAGCGGGAGGCCTCCTACGAGCAGTACTTC.

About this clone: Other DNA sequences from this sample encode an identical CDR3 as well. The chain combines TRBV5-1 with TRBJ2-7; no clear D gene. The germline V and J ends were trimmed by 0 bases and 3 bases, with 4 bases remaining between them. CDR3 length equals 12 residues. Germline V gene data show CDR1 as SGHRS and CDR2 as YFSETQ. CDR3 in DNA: TGCGCCAGCAGCTTGGGTCACTACGAGCAGTACTTC. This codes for CASSLGHYEQYF.

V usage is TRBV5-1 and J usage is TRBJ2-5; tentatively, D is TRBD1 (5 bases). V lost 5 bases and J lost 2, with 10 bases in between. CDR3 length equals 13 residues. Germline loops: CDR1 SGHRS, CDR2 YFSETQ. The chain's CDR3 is CASSTDRQETQYF. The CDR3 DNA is TGCGCCAGCAGTACCGACAGACAAGAGACCCAGTACTTC.

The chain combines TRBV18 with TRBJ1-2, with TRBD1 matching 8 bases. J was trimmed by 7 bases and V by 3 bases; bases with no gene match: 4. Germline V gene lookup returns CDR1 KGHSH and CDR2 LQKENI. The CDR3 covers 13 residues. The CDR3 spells CASSPPGGLGYTF. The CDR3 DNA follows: TGTGCCAGCTCACCTCCAGGGGGCCTTGGCTACACCTTC.

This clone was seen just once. CDR3 sequence: CASSFARRSAETQYF. The CDR3 nucleotides are TGTGCCAGCAGTTTTGCGAGGCGTTCAGCGGAGACCCAGTACTTC. This chain joins TRBV28 and TRBJ2-5; the D is unclear. This CDR3 spans 15 amino acids. Germline V lookup: CDR1 MDHEN, CDR2 SYDVKM. Trimming took off 3 bases at V and 5 bases at J, with 16 bases between the two ends.

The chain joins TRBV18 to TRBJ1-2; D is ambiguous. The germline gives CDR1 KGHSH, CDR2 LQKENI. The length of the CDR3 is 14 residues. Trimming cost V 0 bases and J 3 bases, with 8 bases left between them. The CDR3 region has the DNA TGTGCCAGCTCACCACCTACTATTGACTATGGCTACACCTTC. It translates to CASSPPTIDYGYTF.

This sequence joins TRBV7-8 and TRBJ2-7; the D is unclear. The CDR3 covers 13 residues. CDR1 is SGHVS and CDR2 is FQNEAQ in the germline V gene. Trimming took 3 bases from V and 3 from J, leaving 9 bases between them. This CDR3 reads CASSFAQIYEQYF. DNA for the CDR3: TGTGCCAGCAGCTTCGCACAGATCTACGAGCAGTACTTC.

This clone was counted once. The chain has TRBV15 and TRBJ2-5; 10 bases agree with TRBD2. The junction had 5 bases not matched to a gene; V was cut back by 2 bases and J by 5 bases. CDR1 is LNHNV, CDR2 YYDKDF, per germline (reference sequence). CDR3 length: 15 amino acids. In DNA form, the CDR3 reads TGTGCCACCAGCAGAAGCGGGAGGGCCGTCGAGACCCAGTACTTC. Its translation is CATSRSGRAVETQYF. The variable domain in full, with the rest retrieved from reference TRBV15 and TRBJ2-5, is DAMVIQNPRYQVTQFGKPVTLSCSQTLNHNVMYWYQQKSSQAPKLLFHYYDKDFNNEADTPDNFQSRRPNTSFCFLDIRSPGLGDTAMYLCATSRSGRAVETQYFGPGTRLLVL.

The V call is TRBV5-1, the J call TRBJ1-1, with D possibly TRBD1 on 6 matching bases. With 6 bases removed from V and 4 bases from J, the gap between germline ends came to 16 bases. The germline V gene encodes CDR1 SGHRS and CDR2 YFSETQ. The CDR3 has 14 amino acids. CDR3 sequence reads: CASNNGGARTEAFF. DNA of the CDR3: TGCGCCAGCAACAACGGGGGGGCACGCACTGAAGCTTTCTTT.

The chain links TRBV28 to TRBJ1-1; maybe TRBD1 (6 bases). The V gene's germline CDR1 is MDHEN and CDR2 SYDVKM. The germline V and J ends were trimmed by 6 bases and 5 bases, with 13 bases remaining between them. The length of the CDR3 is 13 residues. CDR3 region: CASSRPGVTEAFF. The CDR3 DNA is TGTGCCAGCAGCCGCCCAGGGGTGACTGAAGCTTTCTTT.

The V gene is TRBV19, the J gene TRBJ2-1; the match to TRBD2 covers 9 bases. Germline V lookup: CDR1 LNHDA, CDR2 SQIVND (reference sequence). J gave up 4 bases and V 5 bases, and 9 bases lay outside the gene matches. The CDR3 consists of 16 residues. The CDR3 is CASSSLAGGTYNEQFF. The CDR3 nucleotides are TGTGCCAGTAGTTCCTTGGCGGGAGGGACATACAATGAGCAGTTCTTC.

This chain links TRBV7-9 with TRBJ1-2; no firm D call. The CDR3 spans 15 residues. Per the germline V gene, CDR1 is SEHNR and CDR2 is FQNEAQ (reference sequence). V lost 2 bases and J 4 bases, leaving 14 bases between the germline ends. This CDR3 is CASSLSTYGVYGYTF. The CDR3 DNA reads TGTGCCAGCAGCTTAAGTACCTACGGAGTCTATGGCTACACCTTC.

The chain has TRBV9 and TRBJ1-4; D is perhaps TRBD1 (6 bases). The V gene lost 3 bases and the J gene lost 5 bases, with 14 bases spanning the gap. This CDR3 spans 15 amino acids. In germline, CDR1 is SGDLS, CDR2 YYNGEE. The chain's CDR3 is CASSGFHGQNEKLFF. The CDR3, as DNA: TGTGCCAGCAGCGGGTTCCATGGACAGAATGAAAAACTGTTTTTT.

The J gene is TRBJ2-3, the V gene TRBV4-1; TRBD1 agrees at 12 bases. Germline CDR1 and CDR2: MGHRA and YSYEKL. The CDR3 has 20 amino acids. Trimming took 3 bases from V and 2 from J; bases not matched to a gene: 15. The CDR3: CASSHPMGGQGALNTDTQYF. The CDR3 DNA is TGCGCCAGCAGCCACCCCATGGGGGGACAGGGGGCGCTTAACACAGATACGCAGTATTTT.

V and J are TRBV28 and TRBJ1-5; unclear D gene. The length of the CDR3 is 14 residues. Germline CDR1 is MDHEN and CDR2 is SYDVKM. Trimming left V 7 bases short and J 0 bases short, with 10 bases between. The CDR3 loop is CASTLAGSNQPQHF. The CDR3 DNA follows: TGTGCCAGCACCCTCGCGGGTAGCAATCAGCCCCAGCATTTT.

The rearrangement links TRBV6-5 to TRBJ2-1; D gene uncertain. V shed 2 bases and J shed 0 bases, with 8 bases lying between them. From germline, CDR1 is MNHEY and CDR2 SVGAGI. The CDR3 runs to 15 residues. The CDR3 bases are TGTGCCAGCAGTTACCGGTCGAGCTCCTACAATGAGCAGTTCTTC. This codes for CASSYRSSSYNEQFF.

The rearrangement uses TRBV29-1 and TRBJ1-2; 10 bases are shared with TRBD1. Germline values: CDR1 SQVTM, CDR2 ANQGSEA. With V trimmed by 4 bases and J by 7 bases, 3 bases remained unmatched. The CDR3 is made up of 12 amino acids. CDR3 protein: CSVGDRGRGYTF. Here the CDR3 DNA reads TGCAGCGTTGGGGACAGGGGACGTGGCTACACCTTC.

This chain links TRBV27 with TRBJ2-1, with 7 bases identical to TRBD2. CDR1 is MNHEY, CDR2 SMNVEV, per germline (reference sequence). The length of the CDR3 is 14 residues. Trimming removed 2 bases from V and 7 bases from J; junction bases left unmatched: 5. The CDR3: CASSLPSGSNEQFF. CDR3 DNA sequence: TGTGCCAGCAGTTTACCTAGCGGAAGTAATGAGCAGTTCTTC.

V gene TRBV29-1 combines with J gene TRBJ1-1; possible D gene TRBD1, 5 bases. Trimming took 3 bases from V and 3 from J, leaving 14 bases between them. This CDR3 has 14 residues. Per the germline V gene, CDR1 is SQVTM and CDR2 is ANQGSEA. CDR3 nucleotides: TGCAGCGTTGATACAGGAGGGCTGCACACTGAAGCTTTCTTT. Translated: CSVDTGGLHTEAFF.

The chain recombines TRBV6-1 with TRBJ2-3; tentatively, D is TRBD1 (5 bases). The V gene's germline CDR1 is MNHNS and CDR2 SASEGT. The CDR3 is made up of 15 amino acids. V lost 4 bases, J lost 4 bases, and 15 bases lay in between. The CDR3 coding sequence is TGTGCCAGCAGTGGCTTAACACAGGTTGCAGATACGCAGTATTTT. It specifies CASSGLTQVADTQYF.

As DNA, the CDR3 is TGTGCCAGTAAAGTAGCGGGGGGTTCCACAGATACGCAGTATTTT. As protein: CASKVAGGSTDTQYF. The V call is TRBV19, the J call TRBJ2-3; 10 nucleotides line up with TRBD2. Germline V gives CDR1 LNHDA, CDR2 SQIVND (reference sequence). This CDR3 has 15 amino acids. The V segment lost 7 bases and the J segment 2 bases; nucleotides outside the gene matches: 6. The full variable domain, rest sourced from reference TRBV19 and TRBJ2-3, is DGGITQSPKYLFRKEGQNVTLSCEQNLNHDAMYWYRQDPGQGLRLIYYSQIVNDFQKGDIAEGYSVSREKKESFPLTVTSAQKNPTAFYLCASKVAGGSTDTQYFGPGTRLTVL.

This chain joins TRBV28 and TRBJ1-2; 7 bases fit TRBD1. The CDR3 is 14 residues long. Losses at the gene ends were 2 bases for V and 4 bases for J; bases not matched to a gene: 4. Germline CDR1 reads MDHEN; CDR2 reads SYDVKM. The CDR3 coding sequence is TGTGCCAGCAGTTTAGAGGACAGGATCTATGGCTACACCTTC. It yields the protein CASSLEDRIYGYTF.

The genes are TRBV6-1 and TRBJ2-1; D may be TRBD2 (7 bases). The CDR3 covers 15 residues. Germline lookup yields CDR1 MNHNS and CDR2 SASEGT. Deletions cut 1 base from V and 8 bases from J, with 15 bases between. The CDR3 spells CASSEGSGGQDEQFF. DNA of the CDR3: TGTGCCAGCAGTGAAGGGTCGGGGGGCCAGGATGAGCAGTTCTTC.

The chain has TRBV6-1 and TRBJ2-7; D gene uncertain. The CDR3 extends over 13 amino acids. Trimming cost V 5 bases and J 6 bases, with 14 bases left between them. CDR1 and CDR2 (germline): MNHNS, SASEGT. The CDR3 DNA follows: TGTGCCAGCAGTCCCCGTTCCCCCTCCGAGCAGTACTTC. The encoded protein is CASSPRSPSEQYF.

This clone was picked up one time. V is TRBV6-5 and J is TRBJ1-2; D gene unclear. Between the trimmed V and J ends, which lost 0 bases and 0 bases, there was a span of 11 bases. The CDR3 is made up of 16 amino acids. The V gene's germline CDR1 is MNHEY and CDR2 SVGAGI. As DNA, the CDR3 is TGTGCCAGCAGTTACTCAGTTGGAGAAGCTAACTATGGCTACACCTTC. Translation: CASSYSVGEANYGYTF.